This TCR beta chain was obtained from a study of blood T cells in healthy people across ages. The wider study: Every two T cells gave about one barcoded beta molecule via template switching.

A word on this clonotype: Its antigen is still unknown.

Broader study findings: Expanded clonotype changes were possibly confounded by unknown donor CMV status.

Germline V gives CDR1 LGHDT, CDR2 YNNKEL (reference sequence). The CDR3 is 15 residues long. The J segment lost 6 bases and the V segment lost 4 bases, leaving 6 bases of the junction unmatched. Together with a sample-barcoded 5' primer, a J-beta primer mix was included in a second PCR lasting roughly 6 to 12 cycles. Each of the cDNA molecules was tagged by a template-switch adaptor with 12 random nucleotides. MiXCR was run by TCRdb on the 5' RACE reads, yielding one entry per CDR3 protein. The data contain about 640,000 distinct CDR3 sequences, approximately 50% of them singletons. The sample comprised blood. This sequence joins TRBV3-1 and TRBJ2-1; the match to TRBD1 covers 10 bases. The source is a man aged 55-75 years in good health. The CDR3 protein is CASSPRQGARNEQFF. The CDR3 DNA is TGTGCCAGCAGCCCTCGACAGGGGGCGCGCAATGAGCAGTTCTTC.